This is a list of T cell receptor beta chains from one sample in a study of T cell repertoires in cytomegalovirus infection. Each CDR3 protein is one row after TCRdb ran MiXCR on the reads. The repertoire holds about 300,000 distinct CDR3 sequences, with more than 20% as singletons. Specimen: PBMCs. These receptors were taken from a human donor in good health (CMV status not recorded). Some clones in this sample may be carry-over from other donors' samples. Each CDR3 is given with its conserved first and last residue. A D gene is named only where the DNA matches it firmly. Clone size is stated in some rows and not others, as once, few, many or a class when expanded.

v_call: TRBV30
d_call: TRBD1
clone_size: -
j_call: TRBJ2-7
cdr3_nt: TGTGCCTGGAGTGTACGTGGACAGGGAACCTACGAGCAGTACTTC
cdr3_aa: CAWSVRGQGTYEQYF

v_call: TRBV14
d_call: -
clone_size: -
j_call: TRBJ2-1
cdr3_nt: TGTGCCAGCAGCCAATTAGCCATGGGGGCCCGGCGGTTCTTC
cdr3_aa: CASSQLAMGARRFF

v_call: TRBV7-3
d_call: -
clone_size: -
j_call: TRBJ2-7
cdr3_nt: TGTGCCAGCAGCGTAGGAGGGACCGAGCAGTACTTC
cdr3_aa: CASSVGGTEQYF

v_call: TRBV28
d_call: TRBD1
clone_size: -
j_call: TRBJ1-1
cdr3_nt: TGTGCCAGCAGTTCGACAGGGTCGAACACTGAAGCTTTCTTT
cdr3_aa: CASSSTGSNTEAFF

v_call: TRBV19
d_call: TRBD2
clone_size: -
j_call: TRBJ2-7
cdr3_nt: TGTGCCAGTAGTATTTCAGCGGGAAGGGGTCCCTACGAGCAGTACTTC
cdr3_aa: CASSISAGRGPYEQYF

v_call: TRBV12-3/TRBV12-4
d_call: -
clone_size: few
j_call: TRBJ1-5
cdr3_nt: TGTGCCAGCAGTCCTCCACAGAGGGGCAATCAGCCCCAGCATTTT
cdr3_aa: CASSPPQRGNQPQHF

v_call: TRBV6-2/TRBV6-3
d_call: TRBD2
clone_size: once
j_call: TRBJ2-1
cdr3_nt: TGTGCCAGCAGTTACCCCCCGGGACTAGCGGGAGGATTTGACTACAATGAGCAGTTCTTC
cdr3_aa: CASSYPPGLAGGFDYNEQFF

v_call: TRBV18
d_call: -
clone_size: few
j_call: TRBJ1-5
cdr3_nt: TGTGCCAGCTCACCGACCGCGGCAGATTATAGCAATCAGCCCCAGCATTTT
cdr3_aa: CASSPTAADYSNQPQHF

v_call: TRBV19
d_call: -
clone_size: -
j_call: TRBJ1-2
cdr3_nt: TGTGCCAGTAGCCCCCACCGGCCCACCTATGGCTACACCTTC
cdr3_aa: CASSPHRPTYGYTF

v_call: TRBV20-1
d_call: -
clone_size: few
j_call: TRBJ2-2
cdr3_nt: TGCAGTGCCCAAACAGGGCCGGACACCGGGGAGCTGTTTTTT
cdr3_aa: CSAQTGPDTGELFF

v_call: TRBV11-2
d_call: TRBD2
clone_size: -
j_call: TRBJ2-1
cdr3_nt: TGTGCCAGCAGGTTCGCGGGGGGGCTCTACAATGAGCAGTTCTTC
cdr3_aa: CASRFAGGLYNEQFF

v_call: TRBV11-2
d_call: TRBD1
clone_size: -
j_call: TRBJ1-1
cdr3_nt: TGTGCCAGCAGCTTAGAAGGGGGCAAGGGCACTGAAGCTTTCTTT
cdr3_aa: CASSLEGGKGTEAFF

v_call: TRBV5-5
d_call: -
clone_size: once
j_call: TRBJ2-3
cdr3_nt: TGTGCCAGCAGCTTCCTGGGGGGTGGGAGCACAGATACGCAGTATTTT
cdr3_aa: CASSFLGGGSTDTQYF

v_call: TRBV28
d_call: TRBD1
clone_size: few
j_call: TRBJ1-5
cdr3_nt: TGTGCCAGCAGTTTATGGAACGGACAGGGCGGGCAGCCCCAGCATTTT
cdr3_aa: CASSLWNGQGGQPQHF

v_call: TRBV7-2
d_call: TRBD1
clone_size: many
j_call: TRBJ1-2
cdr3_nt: TGTGCCAGCAGCCCGACGGGACAGGAGAAAGATGGCTACACCTTC
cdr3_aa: CASSPTGQEKDGYTF

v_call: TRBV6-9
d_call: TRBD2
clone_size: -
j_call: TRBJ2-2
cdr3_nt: TGTGCCAGCAGTTTAGGGCGGGGGGTCACCGGGGAGCTGTTTTTT
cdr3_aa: CASSLGRGVTGELFF

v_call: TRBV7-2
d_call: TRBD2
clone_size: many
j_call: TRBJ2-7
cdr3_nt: TGTGCCAGCAGCCCGTGGACTAGCGGGGTCGGCGAGCAGTACTTC
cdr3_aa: CASSPWTSGVGEQYF

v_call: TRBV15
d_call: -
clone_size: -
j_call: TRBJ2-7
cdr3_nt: TGTGCCACCAGCCGAGATCTAATCACCTACGAGCAGTACTTC
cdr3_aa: CATSRDLITYEQYF

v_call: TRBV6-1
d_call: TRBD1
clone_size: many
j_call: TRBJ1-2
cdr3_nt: TGTGCCAGCAGGAGGACAGGGATAGGGTATGGCTACACCTTC
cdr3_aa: CASRRTGIGYGYTF

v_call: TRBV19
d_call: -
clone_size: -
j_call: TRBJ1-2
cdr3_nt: TGTGCCAGTACCCCGGCAGGCGGCTATGGCTACACCTTC
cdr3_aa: CASTPAGGYGYTF

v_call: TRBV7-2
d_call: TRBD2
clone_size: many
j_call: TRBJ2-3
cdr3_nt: TGTGCCAGCAGCTTACAGGCTAGCGGGACAGATACGCAGTATTTT
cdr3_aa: CASSLQASGTDTQYF

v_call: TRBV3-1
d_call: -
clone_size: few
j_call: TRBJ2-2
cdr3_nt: TGTGCCAGCAGCCAAGGGCAGGGGCCCGGGGAGCTGTTTTTT
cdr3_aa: CASSQGQGPGELFF

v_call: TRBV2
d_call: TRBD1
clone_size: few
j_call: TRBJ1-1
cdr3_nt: TGTGCCAGCGCCGAGACAGGGAGGACTGAAGCTTTCTTT
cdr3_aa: CASAETGRTEAFF

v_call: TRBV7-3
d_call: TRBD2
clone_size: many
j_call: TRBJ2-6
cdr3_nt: TGTGCCAGCAAGATGGGCGGGAGGGTAATTTCTGGGGCCAACGTCCTGACTTTC
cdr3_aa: CASKMGGRVISGANVLTF

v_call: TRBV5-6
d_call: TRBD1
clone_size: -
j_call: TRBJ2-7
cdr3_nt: TGTGCCAGCAGCCTGGGACAGGCGGTCTCCTACGAGCAGTACTTC
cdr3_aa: CASSLGQAVSYEQYF

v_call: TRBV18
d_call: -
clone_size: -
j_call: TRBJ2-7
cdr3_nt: TGTGCCAGCTCACCAGGTGCAGGGTTTAACTACGAGCAGTACTTC
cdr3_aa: CASSPGAGFNYEQYF

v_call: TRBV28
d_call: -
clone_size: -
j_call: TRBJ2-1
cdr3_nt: TGTGCCAGCAGTTTATGGAAGGACCCCGGTCAGTTCTTC
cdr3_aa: CASSLWKDPGQFF

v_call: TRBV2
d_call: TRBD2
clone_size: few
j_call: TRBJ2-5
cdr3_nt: TGTGCCAGCAGGATGACTAGCGGGGGCCAAGAGACCCAGTACTTC
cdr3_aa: CASRMTSGGQETQYF

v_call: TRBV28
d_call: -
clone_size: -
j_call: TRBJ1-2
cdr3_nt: TGTGCCAGCAGTTTTACCTCTTTGGGGGGTGGTGGCTACACCTTC
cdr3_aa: CASSFTSLGGGGYTF

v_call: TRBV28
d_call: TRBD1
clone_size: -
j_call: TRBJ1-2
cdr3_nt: TGTGCCAGCAAGACAGGGGGCTCTGGCTACACCTTC
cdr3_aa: CASKTGGSGYTF

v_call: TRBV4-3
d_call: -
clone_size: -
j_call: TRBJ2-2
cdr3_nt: TGCGCCAGCAGCCGCCATCGACAGTATGAAGTCGCCGGGGAGCTGTTTTTT
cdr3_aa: CASSRHRQYEVAGELFF

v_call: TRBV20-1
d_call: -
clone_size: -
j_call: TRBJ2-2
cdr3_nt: TGCAGTGCTAGAGACTTCAGACGACAGGGAGGCACCGGGGAGCTGTTTTTT
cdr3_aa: CSARDFRRQGGTGELFF

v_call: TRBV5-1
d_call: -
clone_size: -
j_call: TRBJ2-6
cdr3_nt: TGCGCCAGCAGCTTGAGGACAACTGACATCCACGTCCTGACTTTC
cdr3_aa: CASSLRTTDIHVLTF

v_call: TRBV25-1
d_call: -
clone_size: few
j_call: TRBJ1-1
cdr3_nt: TGTGCCAGCAAAAGGGGGTACACTGAAGCTTTCTTT
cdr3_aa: CASKRGYTEAFF

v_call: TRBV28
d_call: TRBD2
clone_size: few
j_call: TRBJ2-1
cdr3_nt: TGTGCCAGCAGTCTTGAATCTAGCGGGGGGACGGGAAATGAGCAGTTCTTC
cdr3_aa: CASSLESSGGTGNEQFF

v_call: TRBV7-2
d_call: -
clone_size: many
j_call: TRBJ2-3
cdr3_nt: TGTGCCAGCAGCTTACGGGCAGTCCCAGATACGCAGTATTTT
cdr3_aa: CASSLRAVPDTQYF

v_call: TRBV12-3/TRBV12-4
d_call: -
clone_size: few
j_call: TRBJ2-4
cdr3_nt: TGTGCCAGCAGTTTAGGACTACAATCAAACATTCAGTACTTC
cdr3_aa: CASSLGLQSNIQYF

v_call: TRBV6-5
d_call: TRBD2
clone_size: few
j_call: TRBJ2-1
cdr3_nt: TGTGCCAGCAGTTACTCGAGAGCGGGAGGTTACAATGAGCAGTTCTTC
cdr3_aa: CASSYSRAGGYNEQFF

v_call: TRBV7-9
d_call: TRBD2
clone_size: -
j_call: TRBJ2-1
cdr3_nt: TGTGCCAGCAGCCCCCAAGGACTAGCGGGAAACAATGAGCAGTTCTTC
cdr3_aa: CASSPQGLAGNNEQFF

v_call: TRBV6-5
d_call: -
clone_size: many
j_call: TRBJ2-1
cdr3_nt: TGTGCCAGCAGTTACTCGGCATACAATGAGCAGTTCTTC
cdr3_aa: CASSYSAYNEQFF

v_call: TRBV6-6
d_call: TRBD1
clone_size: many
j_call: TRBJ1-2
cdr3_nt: TGTGCCAGCAGTACGGCCACCGGGACAGCACTCTATGGCTACACCTTC
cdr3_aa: CASSTATGTALYGYTF

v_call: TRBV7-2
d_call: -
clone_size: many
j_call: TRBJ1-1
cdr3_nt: TGTGCCAGCAGCCTAACAGGTTTGAACACTGAAGCTTTCTTT
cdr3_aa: CASSLTGLNTEAFF

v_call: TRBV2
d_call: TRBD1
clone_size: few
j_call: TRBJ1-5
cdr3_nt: TGTGCCAGCAGCGTGACAGGGAATAGCAATCAGCCCCAGCATTTT
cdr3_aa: CASSVTGNSNQPQHF

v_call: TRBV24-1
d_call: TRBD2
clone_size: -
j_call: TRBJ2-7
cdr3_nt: TGTGCCACCAGCCCTAGCGGCGGGGTATACGAGCAGTACTTC
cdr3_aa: CATSPSGGVYEQYF

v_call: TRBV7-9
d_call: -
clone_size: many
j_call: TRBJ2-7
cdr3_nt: TGTGCCAGCAGCTTACCAAGTTCCTCCTACGAGCAGTACTTC
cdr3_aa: CASSLPSSSYEQYF

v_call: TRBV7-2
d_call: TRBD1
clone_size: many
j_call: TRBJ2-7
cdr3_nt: TGTGCCAGCAGCCCAAGGGGACAGGGAGCCGCAATACCCTACGAGCAGTACTTC
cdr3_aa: CASSPRGQGAAIPYEQYF

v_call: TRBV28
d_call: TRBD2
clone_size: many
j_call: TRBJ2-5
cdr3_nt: TGTGCCAGCAGCCCGGGACTAGCGGGAGGGTATGTGACCCAGTACTTC
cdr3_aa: CASSPGLAGGYVTQYF

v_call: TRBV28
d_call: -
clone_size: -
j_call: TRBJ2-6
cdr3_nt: TGTGCCAGTCAAGACACTAGGGCCAACGTCCTGACTTTC
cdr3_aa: CASQDTRANVLTF

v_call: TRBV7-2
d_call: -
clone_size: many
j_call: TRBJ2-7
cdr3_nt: TGTGCCAGCGGTAAAGACTACGAGCAGTACTTC
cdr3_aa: CASGKDYEQYF